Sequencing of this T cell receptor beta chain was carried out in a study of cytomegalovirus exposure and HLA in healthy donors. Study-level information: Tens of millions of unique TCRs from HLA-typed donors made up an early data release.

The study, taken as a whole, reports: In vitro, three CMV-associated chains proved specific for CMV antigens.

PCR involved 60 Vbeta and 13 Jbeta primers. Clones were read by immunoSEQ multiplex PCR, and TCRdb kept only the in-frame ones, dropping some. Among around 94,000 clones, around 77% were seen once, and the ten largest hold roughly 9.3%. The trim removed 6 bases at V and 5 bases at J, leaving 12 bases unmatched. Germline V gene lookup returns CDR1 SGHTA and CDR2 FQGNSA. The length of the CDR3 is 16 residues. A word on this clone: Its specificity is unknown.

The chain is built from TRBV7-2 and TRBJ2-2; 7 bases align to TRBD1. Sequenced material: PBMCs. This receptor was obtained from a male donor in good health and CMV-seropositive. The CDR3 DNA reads TGTGCCAGCAGGGGACCGGGACAGACACAAACCGGGGAGCTGTTTTTT. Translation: CASRGPGQTQTGELFF.